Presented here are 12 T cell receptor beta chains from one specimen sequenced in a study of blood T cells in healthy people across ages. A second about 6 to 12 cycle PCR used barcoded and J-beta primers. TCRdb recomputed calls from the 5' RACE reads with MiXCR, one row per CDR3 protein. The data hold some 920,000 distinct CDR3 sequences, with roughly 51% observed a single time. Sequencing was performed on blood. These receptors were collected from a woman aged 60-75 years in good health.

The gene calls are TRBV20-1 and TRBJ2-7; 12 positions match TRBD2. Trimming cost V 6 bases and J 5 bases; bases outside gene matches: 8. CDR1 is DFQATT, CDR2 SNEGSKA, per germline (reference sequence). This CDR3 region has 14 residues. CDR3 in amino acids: CSAFSGLAGNEQYF. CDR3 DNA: TGCAGTGCCTTTTCCGGACTAGCGGGAAACGAGCAGTACTTC.

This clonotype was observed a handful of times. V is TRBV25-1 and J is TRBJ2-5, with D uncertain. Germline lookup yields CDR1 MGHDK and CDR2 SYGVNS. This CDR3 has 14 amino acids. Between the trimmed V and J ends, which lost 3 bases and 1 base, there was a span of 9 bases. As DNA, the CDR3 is TGTGCCAGCAGTGAGGTCACGGTCCAAGAGACCCAGTACTTC. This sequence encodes CASSEVTVQETQYF.

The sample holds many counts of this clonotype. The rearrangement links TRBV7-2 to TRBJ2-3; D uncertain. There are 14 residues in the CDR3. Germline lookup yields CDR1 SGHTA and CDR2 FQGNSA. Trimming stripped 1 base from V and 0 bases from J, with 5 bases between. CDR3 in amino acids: CASSLDRSTDTQYF. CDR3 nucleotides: TGTGCCAGCAGCTTAGACAGAAGCACAGATACGCAGTATTTT.

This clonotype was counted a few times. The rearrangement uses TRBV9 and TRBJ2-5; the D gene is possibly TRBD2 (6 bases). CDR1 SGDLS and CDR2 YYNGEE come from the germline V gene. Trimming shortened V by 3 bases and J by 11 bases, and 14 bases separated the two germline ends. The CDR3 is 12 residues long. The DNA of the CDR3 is TGTGCCAGCAGCGAGCAAACGGGGGAGCAGTACTTC. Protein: CASSEQTGEQYF.

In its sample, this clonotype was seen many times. CDR3 amino acids: CASTWGGRQAYEQYF. The CDR3 nucleotides read TGTGCCAGCACCTGGGGCGGGAGGCAAGCCTACGAGCAGTACTTC. The gene calls are TRBV12-3 or TRBV12-4 and TRBJ2-7; 8 bases map to TRBD2. The ends lost 7 bases at V and 2 bases at J; junction bases unmatched: 10. The CDR3 is 15 residues long.

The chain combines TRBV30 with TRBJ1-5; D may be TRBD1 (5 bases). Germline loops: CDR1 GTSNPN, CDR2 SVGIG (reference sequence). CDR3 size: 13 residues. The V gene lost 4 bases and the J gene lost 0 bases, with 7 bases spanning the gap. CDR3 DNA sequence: TGTGCCTGGAACGGGGGTAGCAATCAGCCCCAGCATTTT. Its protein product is CAWNGGSNQPQHF.

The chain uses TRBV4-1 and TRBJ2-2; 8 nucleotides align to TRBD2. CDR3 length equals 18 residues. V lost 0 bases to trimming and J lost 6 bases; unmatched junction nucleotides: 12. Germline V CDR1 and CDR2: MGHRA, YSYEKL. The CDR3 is CASSQENGGTRGSGELFF. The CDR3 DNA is TGCGCCAGCAGCCAAGAAAACGGCGGGACTAGGGGTTCCGGGGAGCTGTTTTTT.

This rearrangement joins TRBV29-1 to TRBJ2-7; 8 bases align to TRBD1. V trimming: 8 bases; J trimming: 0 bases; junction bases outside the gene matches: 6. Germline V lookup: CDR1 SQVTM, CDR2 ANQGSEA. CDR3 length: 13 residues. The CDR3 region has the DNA TGCAGCTTAGGGACAGGAATCTCCTACGAGCAGTACTTC. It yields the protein CSLGTGISYEQYF.

The CDR3 here is CASRRQGMNTEAFF. The CDR3 bases are TGTGCCAGCAGAAGACAGGGGATGAACACTGAAGCTTTCTTT. The V call is TRBV12-3 or TRBV12-4, the J call TRBJ1-1, with 8 bases identical to TRBD1. This CDR3 has 14 amino acids. Losses at the gene ends were 6 bases for V and 0 bases for J; bases not matched to a gene: 3.

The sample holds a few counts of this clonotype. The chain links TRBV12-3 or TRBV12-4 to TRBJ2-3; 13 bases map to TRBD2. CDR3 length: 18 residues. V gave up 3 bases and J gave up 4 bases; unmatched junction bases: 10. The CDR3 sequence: CASSFDVGGLAGADTQYF. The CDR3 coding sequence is TGTGCCAGCAGTTTCGATGTAGGAGGACTAGCGGGAGCAGATACGCAGTATTTT.

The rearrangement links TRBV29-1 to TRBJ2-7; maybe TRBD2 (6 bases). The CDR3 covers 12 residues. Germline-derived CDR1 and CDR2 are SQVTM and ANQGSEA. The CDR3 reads CSRDSFSYEQYF. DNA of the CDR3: TGCAGTCGGGACTCCTTCTCCTACGAGCAGTACTTC.

For the CDR3, the DNA is TGCAGCGTGGGGGAGACCCACACTGAAGCTTTCTTT. As protein: CSVGETHTEAFF. The chain joins TRBV29-1 to TRBJ1-1; TRBD1 might be the D (5 bases). V lost 6 bases and J 3 bases, leaving 11 bases between the germline ends. Germline V lookup: CDR1 SQVTM, CDR2 ANQGSEA. The CDR3 is 12 residues long.